A selection of T cell receptor beta chains follows, all from one sample in a study of shared clonotypes between healthy human individuals. Measured with immunoSEQ multiplex PCR; TCRdb has only the in-frame clones, and not every one. The data contain 1.4 million or so clones, less than 99% of them singletons. Sequences were obtained from naive CD4+ T cells sorted from blood. These receptors were obtained from a young man in good health. CDR3s include the opening cysteine and the closing phenylalanine or tryptophan. Fields, in order: CDR3 protein, CDR3 DNA, D gene, clone size, V gene, J gene. A D gene is named only where the DNA matches it firmly. Clone sizes are given selectively: once, few, many, or a class where the clone is expanded.

CDR3 protein: CASSPGPNEQFF
CDR3 DNA: TGTGCCAGCAGCCCTGGCCCCAATGAGCAGTTCTTC
D gene: NA
clone size: NA
V gene: TRBV5-6
J gene: TRBJ2-1

CDR3 protein: CASTRRDSNQPQHF
CDR3 DNA: TGTGCCAGCACCCGGCGGGATAGCAATCAGCCCCAGCATTTT
D gene: NA
clone size: NA
V gene: TRBV6-1
J gene: TRBJ1-5

CDR3 protein: CASSEPGQRQAFF
CDR3 DNA: TGTGCCAGCAGCGAGCCGGGACAACGGCAAGCTTTCTTT
D gene: NA
clone size: NA
V gene: TRBV7-8
J gene: TRBJ1-1

CDR3 protein: CANYKGIQETQYF
CDR3 DNA: TGTGCCAACTATAAGGGCATCCAAGAGACCCAGTACTTC
D gene: NA
clone size: NA
V gene: TRBV7-3
J gene: TRBJ2-5

CDR3 protein: CASSLGLYEQYF
CDR3 DNA: TGTGCCAGCAGCCTAGGACTCTACGAGCAGTACTTC
D gene: NA
clone size: NA
V gene: TRBV5-4
J gene: TRBJ2-7

CDR3 protein: CASSRSGQFEAFF
CDR3 DNA: TGTGCCAGCTCCCGGTCCGGGCAGTTTGAAGCTTTCTTT
D gene: NA
clone size: NA
V gene: TRBV6-5
J gene: TRBJ1-1

CDR3 protein: CASNSPSPAENTDTQYF
CDR3 DNA: TGTGCCAGCAATTCTCCCTCTCCAGCGGAGAACACAGATACGCAGTATTTT
D gene: NA
clone size: once
V gene: TRBV7-9
J gene: TRBJ2-3

CDR3 protein: CASSEAQDNEQYF
CDR3 DNA: TGTGCCAGCAGTGAAGCGCAAGACAACGAGCAGTACTTC
D gene: NA
clone size: NA
V gene: TRBV2
J gene: TRBJ2-7

CDR3 protein: CASSFRPLGQSPSFSYNEQFF
CDR3 DNA: TGTGCCAGCAGTTTTAGGCCCCTAGGACAGAGCCCAAGCTTCTCCTACAATGAGCAGTTCTTC
D gene: NA
clone size: NA
V gene: TRBV28
J gene: TRBJ2-1

CDR3 protein: CASSGNGDEQYF
CDR3 DNA: TGCGCCAGTAGCGGGAATGGGGACGAGCAGTACTTC
D gene: TRBD2
clone size: NA
V gene: TRBV10-1
J gene: TRBJ2-7

CDR3 protein: CASSLDQGRGLRTDTQYF
CDR3 DNA: TGTGCCAGCAGCTTAGATCAGGGCAGGGGACTACGCACAGATACGCAGTATTTT
D gene: NA
clone size: NA
V gene: TRBV11-2
J gene: TRBJ2-3

CDR3 protein: CASSSTSGRVNEQFF
CDR3 DNA: TGTGCCAGCAGCTCCACTAGCGGGAGAGTTAATGAGCAGTTCTTC
D gene: TRBD2
clone size: NA
V gene: TRBV5-6
J gene: TRBJ2-1

CDR3 protein: CASSYRGGSTDTQYF
CDR3 DNA: TGTGCCAGCAGTTACAGGGGCGGAAGCACAGATACGCAGTATTTT
D gene: NA
clone size: NA
V gene: TRBV6-6
J gene: TRBJ2-3

CDR3 protein: CASSLLYVGTGVDEQYF
CDR3 DNA: TGTGCCAGCAGTTTATTGTACGTAGGGACAGGGGTGGACGAGCAGTACTTC
D gene: TRBD1
clone size: NA
V gene: TRBV27
J gene: TRBJ2-7

CDR3 protein: CASSPSANTGELFF
CDR3 DNA: TGTGCCAGCTCACCTTCGGCGAACACCGGGGAGCTGTTTTTT
D gene: NA
clone size: NA
V gene: TRBV18
J gene: TRBJ2-2

CDR3 protein: CASSRGTVSFSYEQYF
CDR3 DNA: TGCGCCAGCAGCAGGGGGACAGTCAGCTTCTCCTACGAGCAGTACTTC
D gene: TRBD1
clone size: NA
V gene: TRBV5-1
J gene: TRBJ2-7

CDR3 protein: CASSVTSSEETQYF
CDR3 DNA: TGTGCCAGCAGCGTAACTAGCAGCGAAGAGACCCAGTACTTC
D gene: NA
clone size: NA
V gene: TRBV5-5
J gene: TRBJ2-5

CDR3 protein: CASSTLTGANTGELFF
CDR3 DNA: TGTGCCAGTAGTACCCTGACAGGAGCGAACACCGGGGAGCTGTTTTTT
D gene: NA
clone size: NA
V gene: TRBV19
J gene: TRBJ2-2

CDR3 protein: CASSFRPNRVTGELFF
CDR3 DNA: TGCGCCAGCAGCTTTCGTCCTAACAGGGTCACCGGGGAGCTGTTTTTT
D gene: NA
clone size: NA
V gene: TRBV5-1
J gene: TRBJ2-2

CDR3 protein: CASSLDTANYGYTF
CDR3 DNA: TGCGCCAGCAGCTTGGACACAGCTAACTATGGCTACACCTTC
D gene: NA
clone size: NA
V gene: TRBV5-1
J gene: TRBJ1-2

CDR3 protein: CASSPRPQPQGRNEQFF
CDR3 DNA: TGTGCCAGCAGCCCTAGGCCCCAACCCCAAGGAAGGAATGAGCAGTTCTTC
D gene: NA
clone size: NA
V gene: TRBV7-9
J gene: TRBJ2-1

CDR3 protein: CASRTQGRGQPQHF
CDR3 DNA: TGTGCCAGCAGGACACAGGGTCGAGGTCAGCCCCAGCATTTT
D gene: NA
clone size: NA
V gene: TRBV28
J gene: TRBJ1-5

CDR3 protein: CASSKREGSYNEQFF
CDR3 DNA: TGTGCCAGCAGCAAGCGGGAGGGGTCCTACAATGAGCAGTTCTTC
D gene: TRBD2
clone size: NA
V gene: TRBV9
J gene: TRBJ2-1

CDR3 protein: CASSLKLTGGDYGANVLTF
CDR3 DNA: TGTGCCAGCAGCCTCAAACTTACAGGGGGCGACTATGGGGCCAACGTCCTGACTTTC
D gene: TRBD1
clone size: NA
V gene: TRBV7-9
J gene: TRBJ2-6

CDR3 protein: CASSLQQGSGNTIYF
CDR3 DNA: TGTGCCAGCTCACTCCAACAGGGATCAGGAAACACCATATATTTT
D gene: NA
clone size: once
V gene: TRBV18
J gene: TRBJ1-3

CDR3 protein: CATSPRTGGFDEQFF
CDR3 DNA: TGTGCCACCAGCCCCCGGACAGGGGGGTTCGATGAGCAGTTCTTC
D gene: TRBD1
clone size: NA
V gene: TRBV15
J gene: TRBJ2-1

CDR3 protein: CASSLARSFEQYF
CDR3 DNA: TGCGCCAGCAGCTTGGCCAGGTCCTTCGAGCAGTACTTC
D gene: NA
clone size: NA
V gene: TRBV5-1
J gene: TRBJ2-7

CDR3 protein: CASSGEALNYEQYF
CDR3 DNA: TGTGCCAGTAGTGGGGAGGCCCTTAATTACGAGCAGTACTTC
D gene: NA
clone size: NA
V gene: TRBV19
J gene: TRBJ2-7

CDR3 protein: CASSGGPVYEQYF
CDR3 DNA: TGTGCCAGCAGCGGAGGGCCGGTCTACGAGCAGTACTTC
D gene: NA
clone size: NA
V gene: TRBV28
J gene: TRBJ2-7

CDR3 protein: CASSPARINTDTQYF
CDR3 DNA: TGCGCCAGCAGCCCGGCCAGAATAAACACAGATACGCAGTATTTT
D gene: NA
clone size: NA
V gene: TRBV5-1
J gene: TRBJ2-3

CDR3 protein: CASSPSTTGELFF
CDR3 DNA: TGTGCCAGCTCACCAAGCACCACCGGGGAGCTGTTTTTT
D gene: NA
clone size: NA
V gene: TRBV18
J gene: TRBJ2-2

CDR3 protein: CASSYGVLAGYEQYF
CDR3 DNA: TGTGCCAGCAGCTATGGGGTGCTAGCGGGCTACGAGCAGTACTTC
D gene: TRBD2
clone size: NA
V gene: TRBV7-9
J gene: TRBJ2-7

CDR3 protein: CAIRISGAVTGELFF
CDR3 DNA: TGTGCCATCCGCATTAGTGGGGCAGTCACCGGGGAGCTGTTTTTT
D gene: NA
clone size: NA
V gene: TRBV10-3
J gene: TRBJ2-2